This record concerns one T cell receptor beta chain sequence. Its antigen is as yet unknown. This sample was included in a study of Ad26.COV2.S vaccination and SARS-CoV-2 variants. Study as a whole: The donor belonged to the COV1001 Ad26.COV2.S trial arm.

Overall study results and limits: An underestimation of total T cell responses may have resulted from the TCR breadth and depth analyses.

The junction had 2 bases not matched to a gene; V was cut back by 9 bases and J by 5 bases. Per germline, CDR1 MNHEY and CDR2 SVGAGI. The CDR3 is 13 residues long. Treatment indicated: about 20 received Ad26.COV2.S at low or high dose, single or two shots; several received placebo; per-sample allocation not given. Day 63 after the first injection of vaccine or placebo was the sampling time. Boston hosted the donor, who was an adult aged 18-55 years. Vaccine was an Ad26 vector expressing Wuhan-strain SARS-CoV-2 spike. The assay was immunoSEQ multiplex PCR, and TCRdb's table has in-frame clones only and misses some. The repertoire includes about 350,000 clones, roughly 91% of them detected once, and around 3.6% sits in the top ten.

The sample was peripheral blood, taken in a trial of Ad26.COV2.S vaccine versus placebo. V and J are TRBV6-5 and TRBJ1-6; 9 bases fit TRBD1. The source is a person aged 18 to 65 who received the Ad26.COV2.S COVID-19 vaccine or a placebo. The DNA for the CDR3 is TGTGCCAGTTGGACAGGGGATAATTCACCCCTCCACTTT. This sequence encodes CASWTGDNSPLHF.